This T cell receptor beta chain was documented in a study of CD8+ T cells in alopecia areata. Specified treatment: oral pan-JAK inhibitor, 5-10 mg twice daily. PBMCs, the starting material, were the source of sorted CD4+ and CD8+ T cells. RNA extraction and reverse transcription yielded cDNA as sequencing template. Assay used: immunoSEQ multiplex PCR; TCRdb lists only in-frame clones, some missing. The sample shows 210,000 or so clones, around 66% of them seen only once. This clonotype was sampled from a human donor with alopecia areata. Specimen: CD4+ T cells sorted from blood, collected at week 44, from a patient treated with tofacitinib.

CDR3: CASSYRQGDGYTF. CDR3 nucleotide sequence: TGTGCCAGCAGTTACAGGCAGGGGGATGGCTACACCTTC. The genes are TRBV6-6 and TRBJ1-2; 7 positions agree with TRBD1. The CDR3 is 13 amino acids. Germline loops: CDR1 MNHNY, CDR2 SVGAGI (reference sequence). The junction had 3 bases not matched to a gene; V was cut back by 2 bases and J by 6 bases.